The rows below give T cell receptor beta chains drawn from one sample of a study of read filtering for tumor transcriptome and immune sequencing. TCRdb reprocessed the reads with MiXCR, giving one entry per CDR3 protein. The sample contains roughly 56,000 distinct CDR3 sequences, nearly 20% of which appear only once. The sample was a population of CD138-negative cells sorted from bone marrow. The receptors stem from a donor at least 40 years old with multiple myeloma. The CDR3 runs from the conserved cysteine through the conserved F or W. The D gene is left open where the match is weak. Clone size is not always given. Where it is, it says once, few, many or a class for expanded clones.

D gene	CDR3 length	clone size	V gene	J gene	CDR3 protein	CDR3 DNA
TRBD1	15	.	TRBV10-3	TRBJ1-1	CAISERDRGGTVAFF	TGTGCCATCAGTGAGAGGGATAGAGGGGGCACTGTAGCTTTCTTT
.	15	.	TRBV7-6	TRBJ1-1	CASSLADSLNTEAFF	TGTGCCAGCAGCTTAGCCGACAGCCTGAACACTGAAGCTTTCTTT
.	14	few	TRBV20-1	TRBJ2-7	CSVLVRGRAYEQYF	TGCAGTGTCTTAGTTCGCGGCAGAGCCTACGAGCAGTACTTC
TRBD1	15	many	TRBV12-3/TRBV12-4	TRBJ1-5	CASSYRQGGNQPQHF	TGTGCCAGCAGTTACCGACAGGGTGGCAATCAGCCCCAGCATTTT
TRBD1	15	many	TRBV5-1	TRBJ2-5	CASSYGTDVGETQYF	TGCGCCAGCAGCTACGGGACAGACGTAGGGGAGACCCAGTACTTC
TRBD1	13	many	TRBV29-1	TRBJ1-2	CSVGKDRGLGYTF	TGCAGCGTGGGGAAAGACAGGGGGCTCGGCTACACCTTC
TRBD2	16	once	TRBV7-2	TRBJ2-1	CASSRSWPAGANEQFF	TGTGCCAGCAGCCGCTCGTGGCCAGCGGGGGCCAATGAGCAGTTCTTC
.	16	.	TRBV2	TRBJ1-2	CASATWAAGANYGYTF	TGTGCCAGCGCCACGTGGGCGGCGGGGGCTAACTATGGCTACACCTTC
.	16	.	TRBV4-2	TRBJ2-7	CASSQEGGERSYEQYF	TGTGCCAGCAGCCAAGAAGGGGGGGAGCGATCCTACGAGCAGTACTTC
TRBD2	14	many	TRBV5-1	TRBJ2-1	CASSRAGGDNEQFF	TGCGCCAGCAGCAGGGCGGGAGGAGACAATGAGCAGTTCTTC
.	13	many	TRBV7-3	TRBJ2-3	CASSLSRGDTQYF	TGTGCCAGCAGCCTTTCCCGGGGGGATACGCAGTATTTT
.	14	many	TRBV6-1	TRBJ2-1	CASSPLASAREQFF	TGTGCCAGCAGTCCACTAGCCTCTGCACGGGAGCAGTTCTTC
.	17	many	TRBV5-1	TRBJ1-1	CASSLAGQFLVGTEAFF	TGCGCCAGCAGCTTGGCGGGGCAGTTTTTGGTAGGCACTGAAGCTTTCTTT
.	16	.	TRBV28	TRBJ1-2	CASSPKSPGGRYGYTF	TGTGCCAGCAGCCCAAAATCTCCCGGGGGCCGCTATGGCTACACCTTC
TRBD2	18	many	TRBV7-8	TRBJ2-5	CASSTGRGLAGDQETQYF	TGTGCCAGCAGCACGGGACGGGGACTAGCGGGGGACCAAGAGACCCAGTACTTC
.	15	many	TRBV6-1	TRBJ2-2	CASSLGTTNTGELFF	TGTGCCAGCAGCTTAGGGACAACGAACACCGGGGAGCTGTTTTTT
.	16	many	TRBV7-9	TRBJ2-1	CASRSRGIDSYNEQFF	TGTGCCAGCAGATCGAGAGGGATCGACTCCTACAATGAGCAGTTCTTC
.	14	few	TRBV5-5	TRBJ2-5	CASSLGQAYDTQYF	TGTGCCAGCAGCTTGGGTCAGGCTTACGATACCCAGTACTTC
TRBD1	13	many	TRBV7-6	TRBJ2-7	CASSRQGGNEQYF	TGTGCCAGCAGCCGACAGGGTGGGAACGAGCAGTACTTC
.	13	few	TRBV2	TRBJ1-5	CASRRGLTQPQHF	TGTGCCAGCAGGAGGGGTCTTACTCAGCCCCAGCATTTT